This T cell receptor (beta chain) is from a study of OX40 agonist ivuxolimab in advanced cancers. Whole-study context: One hepatocellular carcinoma and a couple of cutaneous melanoma patients partially responded. Study conclusions and caveats: The work left the antigen specificity of expanded peripheral T cells undetermined. More expanded clones were seen, on average, in CD8+ T cells than in CD4+. Certain nonresponding patients likewise had low normalized T-cell clonal expansion.

The germline V and J ends were trimmed by 0 bases and 2 bases, with 16 bases remaining between them. The CDR3 loop spans 17 amino acids. The germline V gene has CDR1 SGHDT and CDR2 YYEEEE. Only one count was recorded for this clone. Its antigen is not identified. Profiling relied on immunoSEQ multiplex PCR, and the TCRdb table lists in-frame clones only, not all of them. The repertoire holds about 86,000 clones, with roughly nine tenths as singletons. This clonotype originated in an adult with an advanced solid tumor such as melanoma, head and neck, liver or kidney cancer. The genes are TRBV5-6 and TRBJ2-3; D may be TRBD1 (5 bases). The input for sequencing was CD4+ or CD8+ T cells sorted from blood, taken in a trial of the OX40 agonist ivuxolimab. CDR3 in amino acids: CASSLANPGSFTDTQYF. The CDR3 DNA sequence: TGTGCCAGCAGCTTGGCCAACCCAGGGTCGTTCACAGATACGCAGTATTTT.